The 25 T cell receptor beta chains in this list originate from one sample, sequenced in a study of blood T cell repertoires in COVID-19. Assay: immunoSEQ multiplex PCR; the TCRdb copy retains only in-frame clones and omits some. The repertoire consists of 280,000 or so clones, with approximately 88% occurring once and the leading ten covering approximately 7%. Sequenced input: peripheral blood. The receptor source for this set is a woman in her thirties who had recovered from COVID-19.

The rearrangement uses TRBV13 and TRBJ1-2, with D maybe TRBD1 (5 bases). The CDR3 spans 13 residues. CDR1 is PRHDT and CDR2 is FYEKMQ in the germline V gene (reference sequence). Trimming left V 5 bases short and J 4 bases short, with 11 bases between. The chain's CDR3 is CASSADSSYGYTF. CDR3 nucleotides: TGTGCCAGCAGCGCCGACAGCTCCTATGGCTACACCTTC.

This clone was counted a few times. The chain uses TRBV11-2 and TRBJ1-6; 7 bases align to TRBD1. The ends lost 6 bases at V and 9 bases at J; junction bases unmatched: 8. CDR3 length: 14 residues. The germline V gene has CDR1 SGHAT and CDR2 FQNNGV. CDR3 DNA sequence: TGTGCCAGCAGATCAACCACAGGGGTTTCACCCCTCCACTTT. This sequence encodes CASRSTTGVSPLHF.

This clone was observed a single time. This chain uses TRBV7-8 with TRBJ1-6; D is possibly TRBD1 (6 bases). The CDR3 totals 18 residues. V shed 5 bases and J shed 8 bases, with 25 bases lying between them. Germline assignment: CDR1 SGHVS and CDR2 FQNEAQ. The CDR3 spells CASSHNPRQAVRDSPLHF. Written as DNA, the CDR3 is TGTGCCAGCAGCCATAACCCACGACAGGCCGTCCGGGATTCACCCCTCCACTTT.

This clone was recorded only once. This sequence joins TRBV28 and TRBJ1-2; 8 bases are a match to TRBD1. The V gene end was trimmed by 1 base and the J gene end by 8 bases; junction bases not matched to a gene: 9. The CDR3 extends over 15 amino acids. Germline CDR1 reads MDHEN; CDR2 reads SYDVKM. The CDR3 DNA reads as TGTGCCAGCAGTTTATACCAGGGGGCCCTGGTCGGCTACACCTTC. This gives the protein CASSLYQGALVGYTF.

The CDR3 DNA reads TGTGCCAGTAGTATCTCATGGCAGGGGCCCGGGGAGCTGTTTTTT. This codes for CASSISWQGPGELFF. This chain connects TRBV19 to TRBJ2-2; possible D gene TRBD1, 6 bases. The V gene's germline CDR1 is LNHDA and CDR2 SQIVND (reference sequence). Trimming pared 3 bases from V and 6 bases from J, leaving 14 bases between. The CDR3 is 15 residues long.

This CDR3 is CASSQDNSPNTEAFF. Here the CDR3 DNA reads TGCGCCAGCAGCCAAGATAACAGCCCGAACACTGAAGCTTTCTTT. V and J are TRBV4-3 and TRBJ1-1; D call uncertain. Per the germline V gene, CDR1 is LGHNA and CDR2 is YSLEER. Trimming left V 0 bases short and J 1 base short, with 9 bases between. The CDR3 sequence is 15 residues long.

The chain joins TRBV5-4 to TRBJ1-1; TRBD1 matches 8 bases. Losses at the gene ends were 7 bases for V and 1 base for J; bases not matched to a gene: 6. The germline V gene encodes CDR1 SGHNT and CDR2 YYREEE (reference sequence). The CDR3 is made up of 14 amino acids. CDR3 in DNA: TGTGCCAGCGATACAGGGGGAGCGAACACTGAAGCTTTCTTT. This encodes CASDTGGANTEAFF.

This clone is classed as medium-sized (0.01 to 0.1%). V and J are TRBV19 and TRBJ1-2; 9 nucleotides align to TRBD1. This CDR3 spans 15 amino acids. CDR1 and CDR2 (germline): LNHDA, SQIVND (reference sequence). Trimming took 7 bases from V and 1 from J; bases not matched to a gene: 7. The CDR3 protein is CASKPGTGSNYGYTF. The CDR3 coding sequence is TGTGCCAGTAAGCCGGGGACAGGGAGTAACTATGGCTACACCTTC.

The V and J genes are TRBV11-1 and TRBJ2-1; no definite D call. CDR1 and CDR2 (germline): SGHAT, FQDESV (reference sequence). V lost 6 bases, J lost 5 bases, and 14 bases lay in between. This CDR3 region has 14 residues. This chain's CDR3 is CASRPYQKHNEQFF. The CDR3 bases are TGTGCCAGCAGACCCTACCAAAAACACAATGAGCAGTTCTTC.

V gene TRBV5-4 combines with J gene TRBJ2-1; D may be TRBD2 (6 bases). Germline V gene sequence: CDR1 SGHNT, CDR2 YYREEE (reference sequence). The CDR3 is 14 residues long. V lost 0 bases, J lost 6 bases, and 10 bases lay in between. This CDR3 is CASSLGDFFNEQFF. The CDR3 DNA reads as TGTGCCAGCAGCTTGGGGGACTTCTTCAATGAGCAGTTCTTC.

The chain employs TRBV2 and TRBJ2-1; D gene uncertain. The CDR3 is 13 amino acids. Trimming cost V 7 bases and J 6 bases, with 13 bases left between them. CDR1 and CDR2 from the germline V gene are SNHLY and FYNNEI. In DNA, the CDR3 is TGTGCCAGCAAACCAGGTGGGCCCAATGAGCAGTTCTTC. Protein sequence: CASKPGGPNEQFF.

This clone was seen more than once but under ten times. The gene calls are TRBV19 and TRBJ1-2; D perhaps matches TRBD1 (5 bases). Trimming took 1 base from V and 4 from J, leaving 10 bases between them. The CDR3 sequence is 14 residues long. The germline V gene has CDR1 LNHDA and CDR2 SQIVND (reference sequence). The CDR3 bases are TGTGCCAGTAGTATAGGGGCAGGGCCCTATGGCTACACCTTC. Its protein is CASSIGAGPYGYTF.

The gene calls are TRBV5-1 and TRBJ2-3; the D gene is possibly TRBD1 (5 bases). Germline V gene lookup returns CDR1 SGHRS and CDR2 YFSETQ. V dropped 0 bases and J dropped 5 bases, with 10 bases sitting between them. CDR3 length: 14 amino acids. The DNA for the CDR3 is TGCGCCAGCAGCTTGGGACAGTTTGAAGATACGCAGTATTTT. This sequence encodes CASSLGQFEDTQYF.

V and J are TRBV12-3 or TRBV12-4 and TRBJ2-7, with D possibly TRBD1 on 5 matching bases. The V end lost 4 bases, the J end lost 4 bases, and 11 bases lay between the germline ends. The CDR3 length is 13 residues. Here the CDR3 reads CASSSIREYEQYF. The CDR3 bases are TGTGCCAGCAGTTCCATCAGGGAATACGAGCAGTACTTC.

V usage is TRBV28 and J usage is TRBJ2-2; D perhaps matches TRBD1 (6 bases). From germline, CDR1 is MDHEN and CDR2 SYDVKM. Trimming stripped 10 bases from V and 0 bases from J, with 18 bases between. This CDR3 contains 16 residues. CDR3 sequence: CATWDTIDSNTGELFF. In DNA form, the CDR3 reads TGTGCCACCTGGGACACCATTGATTCGAACACCGGGGAGCTGTTTTTT. Filled out from reference TRBV28 and TRBJ2-2, the complete variable domain reads DVKVTQSSRYLVKRTGEKVFLECVQDMDHENMFWYRQDPGLGLRLIYFSYDVKMKEKGDIPEGYSVSREKKERFSLILESASTNQTSMYLCATWDTIDSNTGELFFGEGSRLTVL.

This clone was counted between two and nine times. The rearrangement links TRBV19 to TRBJ2-5, with D possibly TRBD1 on 7 matching bases. The V end lost 6 bases, the J end lost 5 bases, and 22 bases lay between the germline ends. Germline CDR1 LNHDA, CDR2 SQIVND (reference sequence). The CDR3 is made up of 16 amino acids. The CDR3 sequence is CASSTLAGGSDETQYF. DNA of the CDR3: TGTGCCAGTAGCACACTAGCAGGGGGGTCGGATGAGACCCAGTACTTC.

The chain is built from TRBV7-2 and TRBJ1-2, with a possible D match to TRBD1 (6 bases). The CDR3 loop spans 12 amino acids. Germline-derived CDR1 and CDR2 are SGHTA and FQGNSA. Trimming cost V 1 base and J 6 bases, with 6 bases left between them. The CDR3 sequence is CASSLDRDGYTF. The CDR3, as DNA: TGTGCCAGCAGCTTAGACAGGGATGGCTACACCTTC.

The V gene is TRBV27, the J gene TRBJ2-7; D is unclear. Trimming shortened V by 6 bases and J by 2 bases, and 8 bases separated the two germline ends. This CDR3 is 12 amino acids long. Per germline, CDR1 MNHEY and CDR2 SMNVEV (reference sequence). The CDR3: CASSRVPYEQYF. The CDR3 nucleotides are TGTGCCAGCAGCCGAGTTCCCTACGAGCAGTACTTC.

This clone was counted once. V gene TRBV2 combines with J gene TRBJ2-5; no firm D call. Germline loops: CDR1 SNHLY, CDR2 FYNNEI. The CDR3 runs to 13 residues. The V gene lost 3 bases and the J gene lost 2 bases, with 7 bases spanning the gap. The CDR3 DNA follows: TGTGCCAGCAGTGAGGGCTTACAAGAGACCCAGTACTTC. Its translation is CASSEGLQETQYF.

This chain links TRBV5-1 with TRBJ1-2; the D is unclear. The CDR3 runs 13 residues. V was pared by 4 bases and J by 3 bases, with 10 bases between. CDR1 SGHRS and CDR2 YFSETQ come from the germline V gene. CDR3 in amino acids: CASSPLGDYGYTF. The DNA of the CDR3 is TGCGCCAGCAGCCCGCTCGGTGACTATGGCTACACCTTC.

This sequence joins TRBV13 and TRBJ2-7; tentatively, D is TRBD2 (6 bases). This CDR3 is 13 amino acids long. The V end was cut by 4 bases, the J end by 1 base, with 8 bases between. Germline V lookup: CDR1 PRHDT, CDR2 FYEKMQ (reference sequence). CDR3 loop: CASSSAGSYEQYF. CDR3 DNA sequence: TGTGCCAGCAGCTCTGCGGGATCCTACGAGCAGTACTTC. Variable domain in full (rest from reference TRBV13 and TRBJ2-7): AAGVIQSPRHLIKEKRETATLKCYPIPRHDTVYWYQQGPGQDPQFLISFYEKMQSDKGSIPDRFSAQQFSDYHSELNMSSLELGDSALYFCASSSAGSYEQYFGPGTRLTVT.

The V call is TRBV29-1, the J call TRBJ2-4; 7 bases are a match to TRBD2. Germline V lookup: CDR1 SQVTM, CDR2 ANQGSEA. The CDR3 sequence is 13 residues long. The V segment lost 2 bases and the J segment 8 bases; nucleotides outside the gene matches: 6. CDR3 protein: CSVELGGLDIQYF. The CDR3 region has the DNA TGCAGCGTTGAATTGGGGGGGTTGGACATTCAGTACTTC.

V and J are TRBV7-9 and TRBJ1-5, with D possibly matching TRBD1 (5 bases). CDR3 length: 17 amino acids. Per germline, CDR1 SEHNR and CDR2 FQNEAQ (reference sequence). Trimming took 5 bases from V and 2 from J, leaving 19 bases between them. For the CDR3, the DNA is TGTGCCAGCAGCCAATTGGCGGGGGACGGGGGCAATCAGCCCCAGCATTTT. This sequence encodes CASSQLAGDGGNQPQHF.

The rearrangement links TRBV2 to TRBJ1-5; 10 bases are shared with TRBD1. From germline, CDR1 is SNHLY and CDR2 FYNNEI. Trimming removed 6 bases from V and 6 bases from J; junction bases left unmatched: 8. The CDR3 runs to 15 residues. The CDR3 nucleotides are TGTGCCAGCAGCCGGACAGGGGGATCCGGTCAGCCCCAGCATTTT. Encoded protein: CASSRTGGSGQPQHF.

V is TRBV7-9 and J is TRBJ1-1; tentative D call: TRBD1 (6 bases). Trimming cost V 5 bases and J 1 base, with 23 bases left between them. The CDR3 has 18 residues. Germline CDR1 is SEHNR and CDR2 is FQNEAQ (reference sequence). CDR3 nucleotides: TGTGCCAGCAGCCCCATCGCCGGGGGGCGAGTTAAGAACACTGAAGCTTTCTTT. Encoded protein: CASSPIAGGRVKNTEAFF.